These 29 T cell receptor beta chains were all obtained from the same sample, sequenced in a study of shared clonotypes between healthy human individuals. Sequencing used immunoSEQ multiplex PCR; TCRdb keeps in-frame clones, though not all of them. The data hold approximately 500,000 clones, with roughly 80% observed a single time. What was sequenced was PBMCs. The receptors were gathered from a woman in her forties in good health. Some clones in this sample may be carry-over from other donors' samples.

Many counts were recorded for this clone. The sample holds other DNA sequences that translate to the same CDR3. V gene TRBV7-2 combines with J gene TRBJ2-3; 8 bases are shared with TRBD2. Germline CDR1 and CDR2: SGHTA and FQGNSA. The CDR3 totals 16 residues. The junction had 12 bases not matched to a gene; V was cut back by 1 base and J by 9 bases. The CDR3 coding sequence is TGTGCCAGCAGCTTAGTAGGGGGTAGCGGGGTGGTGACGCAGTATTTT. Translation: CASSLVGGSGVVTQYF.

There are many counts of this clone. Other DNA sequences within the sample encode an identical CDR3. V usage is TRBV4-1 and J usage is TRBJ1-5; D is uncertain. The V end was cut by 0 bases, the J end by 4 bases, with 4 bases between. The CDR3 is 13 amino acids. From germline, CDR1 is MGHRA and CDR2 YSYEKL. The CDR3, as DNA: TGCGCCAGCAGCCAAGACCCGAATCAGCCCCAGCATTTT. Its translation: CASSQDPNQPQHF.

The chain couples TRBV10-3 to TRBJ2-5, with D unclear. Germline CDR1 and CDR2: ENHRY and SYGVKD. The CDR3 is made up of 13 amino acids. The V and J ends lost 0 bases and 5 bases respectively, with 7 bases between them. As DNA, the CDR3 is TGTGCCATCAGTGAGTCGGAGTCGGAGACCCAGTACTTC. It is translated as CAISESESETQYF.

A word on this clone: A far larger clone lies a single base away; this is likely a read error. The chain links TRBV7-3 to TRBJ2-2, with TRBD2 identical over 9 bases. The CDR3 is 17 residues long. Germline V lookup: CDR1 SGHTA, CDR2 FQGTGA. The CDR3 region is CACSRTLAGAFTGELFF. In nucleotides, the CDR3 is TGTGCCTGCAGCAGGACTTTAGCGGGAGCGTTCACCGGGGAGCTGTTTTTT.

As concerns this clone: A far larger clone is one base from this, pointing to a likely read error. The gene calls are TRBV7-7 and TRBJ1-4, with TRBD1 as a possible D gene (5 bases). CDR1 is SSHAT, CDR2 FNYEAQ, per germline (reference sequence). CDR3 length equals 13 residues. The CDR3 DNA follows: TGTGCCAGCAGCGCGGGGGTTGGGGAAAGACTGTTTTTT. Protein: CASSAGVGERLFF.

CDR3 sequence reads: CASTPGDRYYGYTF. In DNA, the CDR3 is TGTGCCAGCACCCCGGGAGACCGATACTATGGCTACACCTTC. The chain links TRBV28 to TRBJ1-2; the D is unclear. Trimming stripped 7 bases from V and 3 bases from J, with 15 bases between. The CDR3 runs 14 residues. Germline V gives CDR1 MDHEN, CDR2 SYDVKM.

The chain has TRBV28 and TRBJ1-2; D unresolved. CDR1 is MDHEN and CDR2 is SYDVKM in the germline V gene. This CDR3 is built from 13 residues. V lost 3 bases to trimming and J lost 4 bases, with 9 bases between them. The CDR3 sequence: CASSLNTIYGYTF. CDR3 DNA: TGTGCCAGCAGTTTGAACACCATCTATGGCTACACCTTC.

This chain joins TRBV5-1 and TRBJ2-1; D perhaps matches TRBD2 (6 bases). V dropped 5 bases and J dropped 5 bases, with 17 bases sitting between them. The CDR3 runs 15 residues. Germline-derived CDR1 and CDR2 are SGHRS and YFSETQ. The CDR3 protein is CASRRTIAADNEQFF. The CDR3 DNA is TGCGCCAGCAGGCGAACGATAGCGGCCGACAATGAGCAGTTCTTC.

The chain combines TRBV10-3 with TRBJ2-5, with TRBD2 matching over 7 bases. Germline trimming cut 0 bases from V and 3 bases from J; bases unmatched to any gene: 1. This CDR3 has 14 residues. Germline V CDR1 and CDR2: ENHRY, SYGVKD. The CDR3 DNA reads TGTGCCATCAGTGAGTCGGGAGGGGAAGAGACCCAGTACTTC. Translation: CAISESGGEETQYF.

This clone was counted a single time. This sample also contains other DNA sequences that code for the same CDR3. The chain couples TRBV28 to TRBJ2-7; TRBD2 aligns across 11 bases. Germline V gives CDR1 MDHEN, CDR2 SYDVKM. V shed 5 bases, J shed 0 bases, and the junction held 3 bases outside the gene matches. The CDR3 extends over 15 amino acids. The chain's CDR3 is CASSLGLADSYEQYF. CDR3 in DNA: TGTGCCAGCAGTCTGGGACTAGCGGACTCCTACGAGCAGTACTTC.

The chain links TRBV19 to TRBJ2-2; 8 nucleotides align to TRBD2. Germline V gives CDR1 LNHDA, CDR2 SQIVND (reference sequence). The CDR3 totals 15 residues. V was pared by 5 bases and J by 4 bases, with 6 bases of the junction left unmatched. The CDR3 is CASSGSGTVTGELFF. Here the CDR3 DNA reads TGTGCCAGTAGTGGTAGCGGGACGGTCACCGGGGAGCTGTTTTTT.

This clone was counted only a few times. This chain uses TRBV6-5 with TRBJ2-6; tentatively, D is TRBD1 (5 bases). CDR1 and CDR2 (germline): MNHEY, SVGAGI. The V end was cut by 6 bases, the J end by 0 bases, with 6 bases between. This CDR3 comprises 14 residues. The CDR3 region is CASRQVSGANVLTF. CDR3 DNA: TGTGCCAGCAGACAGGTCTCTGGGGCCAACGTCCTGACTTTC.

V is TRBV7-9 and J is TRBJ2-1; 7 positions match TRBD2. J lost 4 bases, V lost 3 bases, and 3 bases had no gene match. Per the germline V gene, CDR1 is SEHNR and CDR2 is FQNEAQ (reference sequence). The CDR3 extends over 14 amino acids. This CDR3 reads CASSFSGAYNEQFF. CDR3 coding DNA: TGTGCCAGCAGCTTCAGCGGGGCGTACAATGAGCAGTTCTTC.

With regard to this clone: A far more abundant clone sits one base away, making this likely a read error. This chain links TRBV2 with TRBJ2-4; D tentatively fits TRBD1 or TRBD2 (5 bases each). This CDR3 comprises 15 residues. Per germline, CDR1 SNHLY and CDR2 FYNNEI. V lost 4 bases and J 6 bases, leaving 16 bases between the germline ends. Written as DNA, the CDR3 is TGTGCCAGCAGTGGATGGCCAGGGACGAGAAACATTCAGTACTTC. Protein product: CASSGWPGTRNIQYF.

The gene calls are TRBV10-1 and TRBJ2-3; the match to TRBD2 covers 9 bases. The junction had 6 bases not matched to a gene; V was cut back by 4 bases and J by 4 bases. The CDR3 has 15 residues. Germline loops: CDR1 WNHNN, CDR2 SYGVQD (reference sequence). In nucleotides, the CDR3 is TGCGCCAGCAGTGTAGCGGGAGTTGATGCAGATACGCAGTATTTT. This encodes CASSVAGVDADTQYF.

The chain recombines TRBV7-9 with TRBJ2-1, with D possibly TRBD2 on 6 matching bases. CDR3 size: 15 residues. CDR1 and CDR2 (germline): SEHNR, FQNEAQ (reference sequence). Trimming pared 6 bases from V and 5 bases from J, leaving 17 bases between. In DNA, the CDR3 is TGTGCCAGCAGTGCTCACGGGACTCAGCACAATGAGCAGTTCTTC. Translating it yields CASSAHGTQHNEQFF.

The rearrangement links TRBV11-3 to TRBJ2-3, with D hard to call. The CDR3 consists of 11 residues. CDR1 and CDR2 (germline): SGHNT, YENEEA. V gave up 4 bases and J gave up 6 bases, with 5 bases separating them. CDR3 region: CASSSGDTQYF. For the CDR3, the DNA is TGTGCCAGCAGCTCGGGCGATACGCAGTATTTT.

The chain has TRBV7-8 and TRBJ2-7; 8 bases line up with TRBD1. CDR3 size: 17 residues. Trimming cost V 2 bases and J 2 bases; bases outside gene matches: 11. Germline assignment: CDR1 SGHVS and CDR2 FQNEAQ. This CDR3 is CASSLPGQGSFPYEQYF. CDR3 bases: TGTGCCAGCAGCTTACCCGGACAGGGAAGTTTTCCCTACGAGCAGTACTTC.

This chain links TRBV10-3 with TRBJ2-7; D unclear. From germline, CDR1 is ENHRY and CDR2 SYGVKD. The CDR3 loop spans 13 amino acids. The germline V and J ends were trimmed by 10 bases and 2 bases, with 15 bases remaining between them. The chain's CDR3 is CATTPSLTYEQYF. CDR3 in DNA: TGTGCCACTACGCCATCCCTCACCTACGAGCAGTACTTC.

The rearrangement links TRBV11-2 to TRBJ2-7; TRBD2 matches at 12 bases. This CDR3 is 16 amino acids long. In germline, CDR1 is SGHAT, CDR2 FQNNGV. The V segment lost 6 bases and the J segment 3 bases; nucleotides outside the gene matches: 9. CDR3 amino acids: CASRGTGTSGYYEQYF. The CDR3 coding sequence is TGTGCCAGCAGGGGAACCGGGACTAGCGGGTACTACGAGCAGTACTTC.

This rearrangement joins TRBV5-6 to TRBJ2-7, with 7 bases matching TRBD2. The CDR3 is 15 residues long. Germline CDR1 reads SGHDT; CDR2 reads YYEEEE. Losses at the gene ends were 4 bases for V and 0 bases for J; bases not matched to a gene: 7. CDR3 amino acids: CASSPSPGGSYEQYF. The CDR3 DNA reads TGTGCCAGCAGCCCCTCCCCGGGGGGCTCCTACGAGCAGTACTTC.

The rearrangement links TRBV7-9 to TRBJ2-3, with 8 bases that match TRBD2. V lost 0 bases to trimming and J lost 5 bases; unmatched junction nucleotides: 1. Germline CDR1 and CDR2: SEHNR and FQNEAQ (reference sequence). The CDR3 is 14 residues long. CDR3 coding DNA: TGTGCCAGCAGCTTAGCGCGGGAGGTAGATACGCAGTATTTT. Translated: CASSLAREVDTQYF.

V gene TRBV7-3 combines with J gene TRBJ2-5; D remains unclear. Germline CDR1 SGHTA, CDR2 FQGTGA. CDR3 size: 13 residues. V shed 5 bases and J shed 3 bases, with 10 bases lying between them. The CDR3 nucleotides are TGTGCCAGCAGCACCGTAGGGAAAGAGACCCAGTACTTC. This encodes CASSTVGKETQYF. Using reference TRBV7-3 and TRBJ2-5 for the parts outside the CDR3, the full variable domain is GAGVSQTPSNKVTEKGKYVELRCDPISGHTALYWYRQSLGQGPEFLIYFQGTGAADDSGLPNDRFFAVRPEGSVSTLKIQRTERGDSAVYLCASSTVGKETQYFGPGTRLLVL.

The chain is built from TRBV5-1 and TRBJ2-5, with a weak D call TRBD2 (6 bases). V lost 5 bases and J 5 bases, leaving 16 bases between the germline ends. CDR3 length: 14 amino acids. CDR1 is SGHRS, CDR2 YFSETQ, per germline. CDR3 protein: CASSPAAGRETQYF. The CDR3 coding sequence is TGCGCCAGCAGTCCTGCGGCGGGAAGGGAGACCCAGTACTTC.

The CDR3 is CASRHNRGGTEAFF. The CDR3, as DNA: TGTGCCAGCAGACATAACAGGGGAGGTACTGAAGCTTTCTTT. The V gene is TRBV11-2, the J gene TRBJ1-1; the match to TRBD1 covers 7 bases. The CDR3 contains 14 residues. The V gene end was trimmed by 6 bases and the J gene end by 5 bases; junction bases not matched to a gene: 9. Germline V gives CDR1 SGHAT, CDR2 FQNNGV.

This sequence joins TRBV18 and TRBJ2-7; possibly TRBD1 for D (5 bases). V was trimmed by 2 bases and J by 5 bases, leaving 16 bases between them. The CDR3 is 15 amino acids. CDR1 is KGHSH, CDR2 LQKENI, per germline. CDR3 loop: CASSPGTSGSDEQYF. The DNA for the CDR3 is TGTGCCAGCTCACCAGGTACTTCAGGGTCCGACGAGCAGTACTTC.

Points on this clone: A much bigger clone sits one base away, suggesting this may be a read error. The sample carries other DNA sequences with the same CDR3. The V and J genes are TRBV5-1 and TRBJ2-3, with 10 bases that match TRBD2. Germline CDR1 SGHRS, CDR2 YFSETQ. Trimming cost V 0 bases and J 1 base; bases outside gene matches: 2. The CDR3 is 16 residues long. Here the CDR3 reads CASSLVLAGGTDTQYF. CDR3 bases: TGCGCCAGCAGCTTGGTGCTAGCGGGAGGCACAGATACGCAGTATTTT.

In this sample, this clone turned up once. A far larger clone is one base from this, pointing to a likely read error. This sequence joins TRBV5-1 and TRBJ2-2, with 8 bases lining up with TRBD2. Germline V CDR1 and CDR2: SGHRS, YFSETQ. The CDR3 runs to 19 residues. The CDR3 spells CASSRVLVLAGLAPGELLF. The DNA for the CDR3 is TGCGCCAGCAGCAGGGTTTTAGTCCTAGCGGGTCTTGCCCCCGGGGAGCTGCTTTTT.

In nucleotides, the CDR3 is TGTGCCAGCAGTTGGGGACAGGGGGAGTCGGAGACCCAGTACTTC. Residues: CASSWGQGESETQYF. This chain uses TRBV27 with TRBJ2-5; 11 bases fit TRBD1. The length of the CDR3 is 15 residues. Trimming took 4 bases from V and 5 from J; bases not matched to a gene: 6. The germline V gene has CDR1 MNHEY and CDR2 SMNVEV (reference sequence).